A selection of T cell receptor beta chains follows, all from one sample in a study of cytomegalovirus exposure and HLA in healthy donors. Method: immunoSEQ multiplex PCR; TCRdb's copy keeps in-frame clones and lacks some. This sample yields about 140,000 clones, of which roughly 9% are seen a single time; roughly 7% belongs to the top ten. The specimen sequenced was PBMCs. The receptors derive from a woman between 35 and 50 years old in good health and CMV-seropositive. CDR3s include the opening cysteine and the closing phenylalanine or tryptophan. The order of the fields is CDR3 protein, V gene, clone size, J gene. Expanded clones get a size class; other rows say once, few or many, or leave the size out.

cdr3_aa: CASSSPGQGIYEQYF; v_call: TRBV6-5; clone_size: .; j_call: TRBJ2-7
cdr3_aa: CASSTPDRGGQPQHF; v_call: TRBV7-2; clone_size: few; j_call: TRBJ1-5
cdr3_aa: CASSVGQGAFQPQHF; v_call: TRBV2; clone_size: many; j_call: TRBJ1-5
cdr3_aa: CASSVVGESYEQYF; v_call: TRBV10-2; clone_size: .; j_call: TRBJ2-7
cdr3_aa: CASSIRSGTSGGGDQETQYF; v_call: TRBV5-1; clone_size: .; j_call: TRBJ2-5
cdr3_aa: CASSQGRFTGAGELFF; v_call: TRBV14; clone_size: few; j_call: TRBJ2-2
cdr3_aa: CASSSQGAEYNEQFF; v_call: TRBV5-1; clone_size: few; j_call: TRBJ2-1
cdr3_aa: CASSPGLDRSYEQYF; v_call: TRBV9; clone_size: .; j_call: TRBJ2-7
cdr3_aa: CSAIDRGKETQYF; v_call: TRBV29-1; clone_size: few; j_call: TRBJ2-5
cdr3_aa: CAITAGTASSYEQYF; v_call: TRBV10-3; clone_size: .; j_call: TRBJ2-7
cdr3_aa: CASSYSRGGNYGYTF; v_call: TRBV6-5; clone_size: .; j_call: TRBJ1-2
cdr3_aa: CASSDRQGGNYGYTF; v_call: TRBV6-1; clone_size: .; j_call: TRBJ1-2
cdr3_aa: CASSPDRAGAFF; v_call: TRBV18; clone_size: .; j_call: TRBJ1-1
cdr3_aa: CASSLTAYEQYF; v_call: TRBV7-6; clone_size: few; j_call: TRBJ2-7
cdr3_aa: CASSGGRGTEAFF; v_call: TRBV7-3; clone_size: .; j_call: TRBJ1-1
cdr3_aa: CASSFRQSNQPQHF; v_call: TRBV6-1; clone_size: .; j_call: TRBJ1-5
cdr3_aa: CASSQGGGYGYTF; v_call: TRBV7-2; clone_size: .; j_call: TRBJ1-2
cdr3_aa: CASSMGQGGAGANVLTF; v_call: TRBV19; clone_size: few; j_call: TRBJ2-6
cdr3_aa: CSVPRGAHTDTQYF; v_call: TRBV29-1; clone_size: .; j_call: TRBJ2-3
cdr3_aa: CASSLIGGTGAYEQYF; v_call: TRBV7-3; clone_size: few; j_call: TRBJ2-7
cdr3_aa: CASSFTTGTSTDTQYF; v_call: TRBV19; clone_size: .; j_call: TRBJ2-3
cdr3_aa: CASSQLRGRSYNEQFF; v_call: TRBV23-1; clone_size: few; j_call: TRBJ2-1
cdr3_aa: CASSEGPGVGGELFF; v_call: TRBV2; clone_size: .; j_call: TRBJ2-2
cdr3_aa: CASRTRIPPQAYGYTF; v_call: TRBV12-2; clone_size: .; j_call: TRBJ1-2
cdr3_aa: CASRSGQSYEQYF; v_call: TRBV5-1; clone_size: few; j_call: TRBJ2-7
cdr3_aa: CASSLRTGGNTIYF; v_call: TRBV5-1; clone_size: few; j_call: TRBJ1-3
cdr3_aa: CASSYRGTNVLTF; v_call: TRBV7-9; clone_size: few; j_call: TRBJ2-6
cdr3_aa: CASSSDTLRGNYGYTF; v_call: TRBV6-6; clone_size: .; j_call: TRBJ1-2
cdr3_aa: CSVRGQLNTEAFF; v_call: TRBV29-1; clone_size: .; j_call: TRBJ1-1
cdr3_aa: CAIRSTSGGIQETQYF; v_call: TRBV10-3; clone_size: few; j_call: TRBJ2-5
cdr3_aa: CASSFQGGFPNSLYEQYF; v_call: TRBV7-2; clone_size: .; j_call: TRBJ2-7
cdr3_aa: CASSLAWGDTEAFF; v_call: TRBV5-6; clone_size: few; j_call: TRBJ1-1
cdr3_aa: CASSLGAGVETQYF; v_call: TRBV7-8; clone_size: .; j_call: TRBJ2-5
cdr3_aa: CASSLEEHDQPQHF; v_call: TRBV6-5; clone_size: once; j_call: TRBJ1-5